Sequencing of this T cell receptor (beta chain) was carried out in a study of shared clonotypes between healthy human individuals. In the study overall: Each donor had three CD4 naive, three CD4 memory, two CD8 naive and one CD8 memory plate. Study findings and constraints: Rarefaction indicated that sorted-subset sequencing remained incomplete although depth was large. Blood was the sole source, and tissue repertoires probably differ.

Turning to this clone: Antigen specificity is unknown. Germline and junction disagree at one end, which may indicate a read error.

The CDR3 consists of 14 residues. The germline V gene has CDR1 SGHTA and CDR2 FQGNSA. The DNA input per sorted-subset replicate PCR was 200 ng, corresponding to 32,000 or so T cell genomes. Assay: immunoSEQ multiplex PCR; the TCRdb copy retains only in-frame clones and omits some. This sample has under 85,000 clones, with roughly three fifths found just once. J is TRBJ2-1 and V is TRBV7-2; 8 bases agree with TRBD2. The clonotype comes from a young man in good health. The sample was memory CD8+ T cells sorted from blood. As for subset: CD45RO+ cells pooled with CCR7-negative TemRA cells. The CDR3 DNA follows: TGTGCCAGCAGCCTAGCGGGTAATCGCAATGAGCAGTTCTTC. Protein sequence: CASSLAGNRNEQFF.